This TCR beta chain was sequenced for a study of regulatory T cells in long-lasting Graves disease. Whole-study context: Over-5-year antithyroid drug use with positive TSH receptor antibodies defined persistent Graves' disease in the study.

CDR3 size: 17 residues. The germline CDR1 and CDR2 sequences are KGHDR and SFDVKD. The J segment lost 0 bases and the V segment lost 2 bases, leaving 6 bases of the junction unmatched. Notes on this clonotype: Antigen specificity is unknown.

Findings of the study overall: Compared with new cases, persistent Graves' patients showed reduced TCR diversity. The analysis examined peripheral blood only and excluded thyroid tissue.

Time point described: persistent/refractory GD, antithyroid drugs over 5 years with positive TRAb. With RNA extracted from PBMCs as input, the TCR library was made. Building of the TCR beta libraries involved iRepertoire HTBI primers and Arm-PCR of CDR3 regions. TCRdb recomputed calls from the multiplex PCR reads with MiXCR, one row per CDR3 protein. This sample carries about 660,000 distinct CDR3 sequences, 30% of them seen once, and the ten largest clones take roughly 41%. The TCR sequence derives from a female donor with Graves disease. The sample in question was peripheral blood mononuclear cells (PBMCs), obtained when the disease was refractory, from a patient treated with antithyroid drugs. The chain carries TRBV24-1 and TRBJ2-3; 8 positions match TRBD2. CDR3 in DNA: TGTGCCACCAGTGATTCCCTCGGGGGGGCAAGCACAGATACGCAGTATTTT. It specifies CATSDSLGGASTDTQYF.